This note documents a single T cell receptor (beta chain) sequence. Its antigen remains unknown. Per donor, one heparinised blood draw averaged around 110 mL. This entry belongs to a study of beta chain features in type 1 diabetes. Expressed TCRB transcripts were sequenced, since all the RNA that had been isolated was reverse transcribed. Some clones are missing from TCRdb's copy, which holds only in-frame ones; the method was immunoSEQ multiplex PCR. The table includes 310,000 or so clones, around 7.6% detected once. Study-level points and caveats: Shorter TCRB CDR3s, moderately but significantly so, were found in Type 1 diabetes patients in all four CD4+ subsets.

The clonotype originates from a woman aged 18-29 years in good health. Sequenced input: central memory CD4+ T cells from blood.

CDR3 in DNA: TGTGCCAGCAGCTCCGTCGGATCCTACGAGCAGTACTTC. As protein: CASSSVGSYEQYF. The chain joins TRBV7-8 to TRBJ2-7; D gene uncertain. The CDR3 loop spans 13 amino acids. Germline V gives CDR1 SGHVS, CDR2 FQNEAQ. The ends were cut back, 4 bases at V and 1 base at J, with 8 bases in the middle.